This TCR beta chain was recorded in a study of T cell responses to AZD1222 COVID-19 vaccine (dated by TCRdb to about 2021). Broadly, across the study: Because spike-specific TCR depth and breadth did not differ between the two schedules, AZD1222 recipients who got a second dose at roughly 4 weeks were pooled with those who got a second dose at roughly 12 weeks. Trial participants were enrolled by age into 18-55, 56-69 and 70-plus year subgroups, with 148, 28 and 57 TCR-sequenced participants respectively. TCR sequencing was performed for roughly 250 trial participants, of whom around 200 were given two doses of AZD1222 and around 25 were given two doses of MenACWY control vaccine. What the study reported, not specific to this receptor: Most participants were white British and females outnumbered males, and the authors suggested that clonal diversity may have been underestimated. After two AZD1222 doses, spike-specific TCR breadth and depth were significantly higher than at day 0 and than in MenACWY recipients. Vaccine-associated CD4 TCRs spanned the whole spike protein, with dominant responses in regions 160-218 and 743-854. Conclusions about previously exposed vaccinees are limited, since just six or seven AZD1222 recipients were seropositive for SARS-CoV-2 at baseline. Epitopes outside the regions mutated in the B.1.351 and B.1.1.7 variants were reportedly recognized by nearly half of the unique spike-specific TCRs. The 56-69-year group was small, and its depth increase did not reach significance, likely because of low power. Because no day 14 peak-response samples were available, the repertoires could be characterized only after the peak T cell response.

This specimen's time point label, interpreted: baseline before first vaccination. Vaccinee samples were obtained from the UK trials COV001 and COV002, which included a single-blind randomized controlled phase 2/3 trial of AZD1222 (ChAdOx1 nCoV-19) in healthy adults. For TCRbeta chain sequencing, PBMC samples were collected from trial participants at day 0 and at day 28 after the second dose. V is pared back by 3 bases and J by 3 bases, with 9 bases lying between the germline termini. CDR1 and CDR2 (KGHSH, LQKENI) derive from the germline V gene. The CDR3, from cysteine to phenylalanine, totals 15 residues. The read is trimmed to its CDR3 DNA, 45 bases read in frame from base 1. The CDR3 regions of human TCRbeta chains were analyzed by immunosequencing. The source study handled its data this way. Repertoire TCRs were matched against a reference library of SARS-CoV-2-specific TCRs generated with the MIRA antigen-specificity platform. Breadth was defined as the fraction of unique TCRs that were SARS-CoV-2-associated, and depth was defined as the fraction of total T cells that were SARS-CoV-2-associated. Using the MIRA data, every spike-specific TCR was mapped to the spike region that the TCR reacted to and assigned to either a CD4 or a CD8 class. Log10-transformed breadth and depth values were compared by one-way ANOVA with Sidak's multiple comparisons tests. The table was pulled from immuneACCESS by TCRdb, which kept in-frame rearrangements only. Such tables lose some clones; where checked, under half of the loss comes from unresolved V genes, and the rest has no known cause. V and J calls and clone size come straight from that table; D and trimming were deduced from the DNA. The sample table shows approximately 150,000 clones, and less than 95% are seen once. 1.3% of the sample is in the top ten clones.

Points on this clone: Its antigen specificity is not known. No clone much larger than this one lies a single base away; base qualities are absent.

Here the chain combines TRBV18 and TRBJ1-6; the D gene remains uncertain. The sequence was obtained from an adult in good health. Sequences were derived from peripheral blood, sampled on day 0 of AZD1222 vaccination. DNA sequence: TGTGCCAGCTCACCCGGGAACGACTATAATTCACCCCTCCACTTT. Translated, it reads CASSPGNDYNSPLHF.